Below, 25 T cell receptor beta chains from the same sample are listed, as sequenced in a study of blood T cell repertoires in COVID-19. Profiling relied on immunoSEQ multiplex PCR, and the TCRdb table lists in-frame clones only, not all of them. The sample records 70,000 to 95,000 clones, 85% to 90% being singletons. Sequences were obtained from peripheral blood. These receptors were obtained from a woman over 75 with active COVID-19.

V usage is TRBV28 and J usage is TRBJ2-1; D perhaps matches TRBD2 (6 bases). The CDR3 sequence is 14 residues long. CDR1 is MDHEN and CDR2 is SYDVKM in the germline V gene. Trimming removed 2 bases from V and 5 bases from J, with 10 bases in between. This CDR3 reads CASSLLAGHNEQFF. The CDR3 nucleotides are TGTGCCAGCAGTTTACTGGCGGGGCACAATGAGCAGTTCTTC.

The chain employs TRBV7-2 and TRBJ2-7; TRBD2 might be the D (6 bases). Germline V gene sequence: CDR1 SGHTA, CDR2 FQGNSA. V gave up 1 base and J gave up 2 bases, with 9 bases separating them. This CDR3 region has 14 residues. CDR3 protein: CASSLEWGAYEQYF. As DNA, the CDR3 is TGTGCCAGCAGCTTAGAATGGGGGGCCTACGAGCAGTACTTC.

The gene calls are TRBV28 and TRBJ1-5; D call uncertain. In germline, CDR1 is MDHEN, CDR2 SYDVKM. This CDR3 has 12 residues. Trimming took off 5 bases at V and 6 bases at J, with 8 bases between the two ends. The CDR3 region has the DNA TGTGCCAGCAGTCCCTCCTTTCAGCCCCAGCATTTT. Its translation: CASSPSFQPQHF.

The rearrangement links TRBV15 to TRBJ2-3; 7 bases match TRBD1. The CDR3 runs to 14 residues. Per the germline V gene, CDR1 is LNHNV and CDR2 is YYDKDF (reference sequence). The V segment lost 5 bases and the J segment 1 base; nucleotides outside the gene matches: 3. The CDR3 bases are TGTGCCACCAGCCCTGGACAGGGCACAGATACGCAGTATTTT. Its protein product is CATSPGQGTDTQYF.

The genes are TRBV7-2 and TRBJ2-1; TRBD2 agrees at 9 bases. This CDR3 contains 17 residues. V lost 1 base and J lost 4; bases outside the gene matches: 8. The germline CDR1 and CDR2 sequences are SGHTA and FQGNSA. The CDR3 region has the DNA TGTGCCAGCAGCTTAGAGGTGGAGCGGGAGGCTTACAATGAGCAGTTCTTC. Residues: CASSLEVEREAYNEQFF.

This chain uses TRBV29-1 with TRBJ2-7; no reliable D call. V was shortened by 1 base and J by 3 bases, with 10 bases between the two germline ends. The CDR3 loop spans 13 amino acids. Germline V gene data show CDR1 as SQVTM and CDR2 as ANQGSEA. The CDR3 here is CSVEGPVGYEQYF. In DNA, the CDR3 is TGCAGCGTTGAAGGGCCTGTTGGCTACGAGCAGTACTTC.

V gene TRBV3-1 (or the pseudogene TRBV3-2) combines with J gene TRBJ1-3; D remains unclear. Trimming stripped 1 base from V and 1 base from J, with 8 bases between. CDR3 length: 15 amino acids. Germline CDR1 is LGHDT and CDR2 is YNNKEL (reference sequence). CDR3 nucleotides: TGTGCCAGCAGCCAAGGCCGGGGATCTGGAAACACCATATATTTT. Translated, it gives CASSQGRGSGNTIYF.

The chain links TRBV15 to TRBJ1-5; 9 positions match TRBD1. Trimming cost V 1 base and J 4 bases; bases outside gene matches: 8. Germline lookup yields CDR1 LNHNV and CDR2 YYDKDF (reference sequence). The CDR3 covers 17 residues. Written as DNA, the CDR3 is TGTGCCACCAGCAGAGGCCGGGACAGGGCTTCTAATCAGCCCCAGCATTTT. This codes for CATSRGRDRASNQPQHF.

This clone has a handful of counts. This chain uses TRBV2 with TRBJ1-1; D is unresolved. The germline V gene encodes CDR1 SNHLY and CDR2 FYNNEI. The CDR3 is 11 residues long. Trimming pared 5 bases from V and 2 bases from J, leaving 3 bases between. The CDR3 coding sequence is TGTGCCAGCAGTCATAACACTGAAGCTTTCTTT. Translation gives CASSHNTEAFF.

This clone was picked up a small number of times. The rearrangement uses TRBV7-2 and TRBJ1-1, with TRBD1 matching over 7 bases. The junction had 9 bases not matched to a gene; V was cut back by 1 base and J by 10 bases. The germline CDR1 and CDR2 sequences are SGHTA and FQGNSA. The CDR3 covers 14 residues. This chain's CDR3 is CASSLVGRQGVAFF. The CDR3 DNA reads as TGTGCCAGCAGCTTAGTGGGCCGACAGGGCGTAGCTTTCTTT. Drawing the rest from reference TRBV7-2 and TRBJ1-1, the complete variable domain is GAGVSQSPSNKVTEKGKDVELRCDPISGHTALYWYRQSLGQGLEFLIYFQGNSAPDKSGLPSDRFSAERTGGSVSTLTIQRTQQEDSAVYLCASSLVGRQGVAFFGQGTRLTVV.

The chain couples TRBV12-1 to TRBJ2-2; the DNA was not compared with TRBD1, the D call given in the table. TRBV12-1 is a documented pseudogene. There are 17 residues in the CDR3. This chain's CDR3 is CASSFVGLGEVTGELFF. As DNA, the CDR3 is TGTGCCAGCAGCTTTGTGGGGCTAGGAGAGGTAACCGGGGAGCTGTTTTTT.

This clone was seen a handful of times. The J gene is TRBJ2-5, the V gene TRBV28; tentatively, D is TRBD1 (6 bases). With 7 bases removed from V and 3 bases from J, the gap between germline ends came to 9 bases. The CDR3 is made up of 12 amino acids. From germline, CDR1 is MDHEN and CDR2 SYDVKM. DNA for the CDR3: TGTGCCAGCACTACAGGGAAAGAGACCCAGTACTTC. Translation gives CASTTGKETQYF.

This chain links TRBV27 with TRBJ1-2; the D gene is possibly TRBD1 (6 bases). The CDR3 totals 13 residues. The germline V and J ends were trimmed by 0 bases and 7 bases, with 9 bases remaining between them. Germline CDR1 and CDR2: MNHEY and SMNVEV (reference sequence). This chain's CDR3 is CASSLSGGPGYTF. The CDR3 DNA follows: TGTGCCAGCAGTTTATCAGGGGGACCTGGCTACACCTTC.

This rearrangement joins TRBV10-3 to TRBJ1-1; 8 bases map to TRBD1. Germline CDR1 ENHRY, CDR2 SYGVKD. The CDR3 consists of 15 residues. The ends lost 2 bases at V and 5 bases at J; junction bases unmatched: 7. Here the CDR3 reads CAISEAGGDWTEAFF. In DNA, the CDR3 is TGTGCCATCAGTGAGGCAGGGGGCGATTGGACTGAAGCTTTCTTT.

The chain carries TRBV4-3 and TRBJ2-4, with 9 nucleotides matching TRBD2. CDR3 length: 15 amino acids. Germline CDR1 reads LGHNA; CDR2 reads YSLEER. V trimming: 3 bases; J trimming: 8 bases; junction bases outside the gene matches: 8. CDR3: CASSHSAGGGDIQYF. The CDR3 DNA reads as TGCGCCAGCAGCCACTCCGCCGGCGGGGGGGACATTCAGTACTTC.

The V gene is TRBV4-2, the J gene TRBJ2-7; 8 bases map to TRBD2. The CDR3 runs to 16 residues. With V trimmed by 6 bases and J by 4 bases, 14 bases remained unmatched. In germline, CDR1 is LGHNA, CDR2 YNFKEQ. The CDR3 region is CASRLYGGTRIYEQYF. The DNA of the CDR3 is TGTGCCAGCAGACTTTACGGAGGGACTAGAATTTACGAGCAGTACTTC.

CDR3 nucleotide sequence: TGTGCCAGCATGGGGCAGGACAATCAGCCCCAGCATTTT. Residues: CASMGQDNQPQHF. The J gene is TRBJ1-5, the V gene TRBV6-6; the D gene is possibly TRBD1 (5 bases). The germline V gene encodes CDR1 MNHNY and CDR2 SVGAGI (reference sequence). Between the trimmed V and J ends, which lost 7 bases and 3 bases, there was a span of 10 bases. The CDR3 covers 13 residues.

V and J are TRBV28 and TRBJ2-3, with 10 bases matching TRBD2. CDR3 length: 15 residues. Germline V gives CDR1 MDHEN, CDR2 SYDVKM. Trimming took 6 bases from V and 2 from J; bases not matched to a gene: 5. CDR3 loop: CASRPSGGYTDTQYF. In nucleotides, the CDR3 is TGTGCCAGCAGGCCTAGCGGGGGCTACACAGATACGCAGTATTTT.

CDR3 protein: CASSLLGLALDNEQFF. The CDR3 bases are TGCGCCAGCAGCTTGCTGGGACTAGCGCTCGACAATGAGCAGTTCTTC. The chain employs TRBV5-1 and TRBJ2-1, with 10 bases fitting TRBD2. The germline V gene encodes CDR1 SGHRS and CDR2 YFSETQ. V trimming: 1 base; J trimming: 5 bases; junction bases outside the gene matches: 6. The CDR3 extends over 16 amino acids.

The chain is built from TRBV28 and TRBJ2-3; D perhaps matches TRBD1 (6 bases). Germline V gene data show CDR1 as MDHEN and CDR2 as SYDVKM. CDR3 length: 13 amino acids. V shed 5 bases and J shed 1 base, with 7 bases lying between them. CDR3 nucleotides: TGTGCCAGCAGTGGGGGCGGCACAGATACGCAGTATTTT. Translation: CASSGGGTDTQYF.

This clone was counted between two and nine times. This chain joins TRBV9 and TRBJ2-3, with TRBD2 as a possible D gene (7 bases). In germline, CDR1 is SGDLS, CDR2 YYNGEE. CDR3 length: 15 residues. Trimming left V 0 bases short and J 2 bases short, with 10 bases between. The CDR3 coding sequence is TGTGCCAGCAGCGTAGACGGGGGGCCCACAGATACGCAGTATTTT. This encodes CASSVDGGPTDTQYF.

This clone was observed a handful of times. J is TRBJ2-3 and V is TRBV5-1; D possibly corresponds to TRBD2 (6 bases). Trimming shortened V by 0 bases and J by 10 bases, and 15 bases separated the two germline ends. CDR1 SGHRS and CDR2 YFSETQ come from the germline V gene. CDR3 length: 14 residues. DNA of the CDR3: TGCGCCAGCAGCTTGGGGGACTTCGTAGGGGCGCAGTATTTT. This encodes CASSLGDFVGAQYF. Filled out from reference TRBV5-1 and TRBJ2-3, the complete variable domain reads KAGVTQTPRYLIKTRGQQVTLSCSPISGHRSVSWYQQTPGQGLQFLFEYFSETQRNKGNFPGRFSGRQFSNSRSEMNVSTLELGDSALYLCASSLGDFVGAQYFGPGTRLTVL.

The chain couples TRBV24-1 to TRBJ2-5; 11 nucleotides align to TRBD2. The V gene's germline CDR1 is KGHDR and CDR2 SFDVKD. Unmatched junction bases numbered 8, after V lost 4 bases and J lost 2 bases. The CDR3 consists of 17 residues. CDR3 DNA: TGTGCCACCAGTGACCCCCGACTAGCGGGACTACAAGAGACCCAGTACTTC. This encodes CATSDPRLAGLQETQYF.

With regard to this clone: The same CDR3 arises from other DNA sequences in this sample as well. The gene calls are TRBV28 and TRBJ2-1; 8 bases agree with TRBD2. Unmatched junction bases numbered 4, after V lost 8 bases and J lost 1 base. This CDR3 has 14 residues. Germline values: CDR1 MDHEN, CDR2 SYDVKM. The chain's CDR3 is CASLSGSSYNEQFF. In nucleotides, the CDR3 is TGTGCCAGCCTCAGCGGGAGTTCCTACAATGAGCAGTTCTTC.

This clone was seen a single time. In DNA form, the CDR3 reads TGTGCCAGCAGCCAATCACGAGACAGGGGTTCCTACGAGCAGTACTTC. Amino acids: CASSQSRDRGSYEQYF. The genes are TRBV16 and TRBJ2-7; 8 nucleotides align to TRBD1. Germline V gene sequence: CDR1 KGHSY, CDR2 FQNENV. This CDR3 comprises 16 residues. V dropped 0 bases and J dropped 1; count of bases not matched to a gene: 5.